The text below deals with one T cell receptor beta chain. Its specificity is unknown. Separation from the roughly 670-subject first cohort characterized the roughly 130-subject validation cohort, to which the donors belonged. The data derive from a study of cytomegalovirus exposure and HLA in healthy donors. For the study at large: A later analysis reported the same platform for the 95 to 150 validation repertoires and the approximately 720 first-cohort repertoires.

General study results and limits: The tendency of first-cohort TCR clusters to co-occur in the 120 validation repertoires was the finding of a later analysis.

The protocol was immunoSEQ multiplex PCR, while the TCRdb copy is restricted to in-frame clones and leaves out a portion. The sample includes tens of thousands of clones, around four fifths of them seen just once. Sequencing was done on a sample of PBMCs. The receptor's source is a man younger than 45 in good health and CMV-seronegative.

The CDR3 here is CASSAEYGYTF. CDR3 nucleotide sequence: TGTGCCAGCAGCGCAGAATATGGCTACACCTTC. The V call is TRBV7-3, the J call TRBJ1-2; D is uncertain. V lost 5 bases and J 5 bases, leaving 6 bases between the germline ends. This CDR3 region has 11 residues. Per germline, CDR1 SGHTA and CDR2 FQGTGA.